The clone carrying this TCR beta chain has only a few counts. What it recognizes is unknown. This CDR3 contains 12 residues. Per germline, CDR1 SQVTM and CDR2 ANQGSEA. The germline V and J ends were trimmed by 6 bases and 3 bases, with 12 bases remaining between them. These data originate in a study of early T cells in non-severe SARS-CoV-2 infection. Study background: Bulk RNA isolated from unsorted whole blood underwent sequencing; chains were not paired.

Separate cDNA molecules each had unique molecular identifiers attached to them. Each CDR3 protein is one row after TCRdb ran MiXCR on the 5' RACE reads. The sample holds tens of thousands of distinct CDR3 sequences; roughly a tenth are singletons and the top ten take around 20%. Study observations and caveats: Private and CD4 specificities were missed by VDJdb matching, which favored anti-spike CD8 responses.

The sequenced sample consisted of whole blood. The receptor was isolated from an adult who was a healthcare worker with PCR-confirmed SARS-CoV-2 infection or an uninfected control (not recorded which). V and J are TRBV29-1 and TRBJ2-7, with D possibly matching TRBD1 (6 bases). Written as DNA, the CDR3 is TGCAGCGTCGCGACAGGTTACTACGAGCAGTACTTC. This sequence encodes CSVATGYYEQYF.